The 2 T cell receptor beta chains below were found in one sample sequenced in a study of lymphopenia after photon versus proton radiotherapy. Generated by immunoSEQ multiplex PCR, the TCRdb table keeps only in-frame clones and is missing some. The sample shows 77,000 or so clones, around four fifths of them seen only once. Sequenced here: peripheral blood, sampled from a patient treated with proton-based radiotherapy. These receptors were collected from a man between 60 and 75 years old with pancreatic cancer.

CDR3 DNA: TGTGCCAGCAGCCCCCAATGGCGGGACAGGGTATCGCAAAACATTCAGTACTTC. Its translation is CASSPQWRDRVSQNIQYF. The chain has TRBV5-5 and TRBJ2-4; TRBD1 aligns across 9 bases. This CDR3 contains 18 residues. CDR1 and CDR2 from the germline V gene are SGHKS and YYEKEE (reference sequence). V trimming: 4 bases; J trimming: 5 bases; junction bases outside the gene matches: 16. Using reference TRBV5-5 and TRBJ2-4 for the parts outside the CDR3, the full variable domain is DAGVTQSPTHLIKTRGQQVTLRCSPISGHKSVSWYQQVLGQGPQFIFQYYEKEERGRGNFPDRFSARQFPNYSSELNVNALLLGDSALYLCASSPQWRDRVSQNIQYFGAGTRLSVL.

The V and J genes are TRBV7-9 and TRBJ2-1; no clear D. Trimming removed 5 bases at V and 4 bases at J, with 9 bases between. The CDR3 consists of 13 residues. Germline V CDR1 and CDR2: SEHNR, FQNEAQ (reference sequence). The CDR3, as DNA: TGTGCCAGCAGCCCCGGACCTTACAATGAGCAGTTCTTC. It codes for CASSPGPYNEQFF.